The 11 T cell receptor beta chains listed next were all sequenced from one sample in a study of shared clonotypes between healthy human individuals. Method: immunoSEQ multiplex PCR; TCRdb's copy keeps in-frame clones and lacks some. The sample consists of about 2.5 million clones, just under 95% of them appearing once. The sample comprised naive CD4+ T cells from PBMCs. Subset reported: CD45RA+ positively selected. Receptors originate from a man in his late teens or twenties in good health. Some clones in this sample may be carry-over from other donors' samples.

The V and J genes are TRBV7-9 and TRBJ1-4, with D unresolved. CDR1 and CDR2 from the germline V gene are SEHNR and FQNEAQ (reference sequence). The CDR3 consists of 14 residues. Deletions cut 3 bases from V and 5 bases from J, with 10 bases between. CDR3 loop: CASSFVHLNEKLFF. CDR3 sequence (DNA): TGTGCCAGCAGCTTCGTGCATTTAAATGAAAAACTGTTTTTT.

This clone was counted between two and nine times. The chain has TRBV5-1 and TRBJ1-1; D is perhaps TRBD1 (6 bases). The length of the CDR3 is 15 residues. V was pared by 3 bases and J by 1 base, with 13 bases between. The germline CDR1 and CDR2 sequences are SGHRS and YFSETQ. Here the CDR3 DNA reads TGCGCCAGCAGCTGGACAGCCTCAGGGAACACTGAAGCTTTCTTT. Its translation: CASSWTASGNTEAFF.

This clone came up once. Additional DNA sequences in this sample encode the identical CDR3. The chain links TRBV7-2 to TRBJ1-5; D is uncertain. The V end lost 4 bases, the J end lost 6 bases, and 7 bases lay between the germline ends. Germline CDR1 and CDR2: SGHTA and FQGNSA. The length of the CDR3 is 12 residues. The DNA for the CDR3 is TGTGCCAGCAGCTCGGGGAGTCAGCCCCAGCATTTT. Protein sequence: CASSSGSQPQHF.

The chain links TRBV6-5 to TRBJ1-5; no definite D call. Germline CDR1 reads MNHEY; CDR2 reads SVGAGI. Trimming shortened V by 0 bases and J by 9 bases, and 9 bases separated the two germline ends. The CDR3 totals 13 residues. CDR3 in DNA: TGTGCCAGCAGTTACTCCGGAGGGATGCCCCAGCATTTT. It specifies CASSYSGGMPQHF.

The J gene is TRBJ2-7, the V gene TRBV25-1; D may be TRBD1 (6 bases). The CDR3 has 12 residues. The ends were cut back, 7 bases at V and 4 bases at J, with 11 bases in the middle. Germline CDR1 reads MGHDK; CDR2 reads SYGVNS. CDR3 loop: CASTGQTYEQYF. DNA for the CDR3: TGTGCCAGCACCGGACAGACTTACGAGCAGTACTTC.

The chain employs TRBV15 and TRBJ1-2; D ambiguous. CDR1 and CDR2 (germline): LNHNV, YYDKDF (reference sequence). Trimming took off 1 base at V and 7 bases at J, with 7 bases between the two ends. This CDR3 has 12 amino acids. The CDR3 coding sequence is TGTGCCACCAGCAGAGCAGAGTCTGGCTACACCTTC. Residues: CATSRAESGYTF.

The chain employs TRBV30 and TRBJ2-2; D ambiguous. The germline V gene has CDR1 GTSNPN and CDR2 SVGIG (reference sequence). This CDR3 has 13 residues. V was pared by 1 base and J by 9 bases, with 12 bases between. This chain's CDR3 is CAWSADRGWELFF. CDR3 DNA sequence: TGTGCCTGGAGTGCGGATCGCGGCTGGGAGCTGTTTTTT.

V usage is TRBV27 and J usage is TRBJ1-3; unclear D gene. Germline V gives CDR1 MNHEY, CDR2 SMNVEV (reference sequence). The CDR3 consists of 14 residues. V lost 1 base and J 0 bases, leaving 4 bases between the germline ends. As DNA, the CDR3 is TGTGCCAGCAGTTTATACAGCTCTGGAAACACCATATATTTT. It specifies CASSLYSSGNTIYF.

CDR3 sequence: CASSPGTPNWYEQFF. The CDR3 DNA reads as TGTGCCAGCAGCCCCGGGACCCCCAATTGGTATGAGCAGTTCTTC. The chain carries TRBV2 and TRBJ2-1; D may be TRBD1 or TRBD2 (5 bases each). Germline V CDR1 and CDR2: SNHLY, FYNNEI. V was shortened by 6 bases and J by 8 bases, with 20 bases between the two germline ends. CDR3 length equals 15 residues. Based on the CDR3 plus reference TRBV2 and TRBJ2-1, the full variable domain is EPEVTQTPSHQVTQMGQEVILRCVPISNHLYFYWYRQILGQKVEFLVSFYNNEISEKSEIFDDQFSVERPDGSNFTLKIRSTKLEDSAMYFCASSPGTPNWYEQFFGPGTRLTVL.

The chain has TRBV7-2 and TRBJ2-7, with 7 bases identical to TRBD2. Unmatched junction bases numbered 1, after V lost 1 base and J lost 4 bases. CDR1 SGHTA and CDR2 FQGNSA come from the germline V gene. There are 13 residues in the CDR3. The CDR3 sequence: CASSLGAGYEQYF. The CDR3 nucleotides are TGTGCCAGCAGCTTAGGAGCGGGATACGAGCAGTACTTC.

V gene TRBV7-9 combines with J gene TRBJ2-1; 12 nucleotides line up with TRBD2. CDR1 and CDR2 (germline): SEHNR, FQNEAQ (reference sequence). The CDR3 extends over 17 amino acids. After removal of 1 base from V and 4 bases from J, the junction contained 5 bases not matched to a gene. CDR3 sequence: CASSLVPSGRVYNEQFF. CDR3 nucleotides: TGTGCCAGCAGCTTAGTTCCTAGCGGGAGGGTATACAATGAGCAGTTCTTC.